The 23 T cell receptor beta chains below were found in one sample sequenced in a study of OX40 agonist ivuxolimab in advanced cancers. Assay: immunoSEQ multiplex PCR; the TCRdb copy retains only in-frame clones and omits some. The sample has tens of thousands of clones; approximately 88% are singletons. The material was CD4+ or CD8+ T cells sorted from blood, obtained in a trial of the OX40 agonist ivuxolimab. The receptors originated from an adult with an advanced solid tumor such as melanoma, head and neck, liver or kidney cancer.

The V call is TRBV7-2, the J call TRBJ2-3; 9 nucleotides match TRBD1. CDR1 is SGHTA, CDR2 FQGNSA, per germline. Trimming removed 5 bases from V and 2 bases from J; junction bases left unmatched: 8. The CDR3 runs to 16 residues. CDR3 coding DNA: TGTGCCAGCAGCCGGGACAGGGCTAAACCCACAGATACGCAGTATTTT. It translates to CASSRDRAKPTDTQYF.

CDR3 in DNA: TGTGCCAGCAGTTACTCCGGGACTGGGTCCTACGAGCAGTACTTC. Protein product: CASSYSGTGSYEQYF. V gene TRBV6-5 combines with J gene TRBJ2-5; the D gene is possibly TRBD2 (6 bases). The end of the DNA aligns better with TRBJ2-7, so the J call may be wrong. The CDR3 runs 15 residues. Germline loops: CDR1 MNHEY, CDR2 SVGAGI.

This clone was seen only once. The chain recombines TRBV18 with TRBJ2-7, with 11 positions matching TRBD2. CDR3 length equals 15 residues. Germline V gene sequence: CDR1 KGHSH, CDR2 LQKENI. The junction had 6 bases not matched to a gene; V was cut back by 3 bases and J by 5 bases. DNA of the CDR3: TGTGCCAGCTCACCCGGGACTAGCGGAGGGAACGAGCAGTACTTC. Amino acid sequence: CASSPGTSGGNEQYF.

The chain is built from TRBV5-4 and TRBJ2-2, with D uncertain. The ends were cut back, 2 bases at V and 7 bases at J, with 15 bases in the middle. Germline V gene data show CDR1 as SGHNT and CDR2 as YYREEE (reference sequence). The CDR3 is 15 residues long. Written as DNA, the CDR3 is TGTGCCAGCAGCTTTATTCGCCAGGATGGCGGGGAGCTGTTTTTT. It encodes CASSFIRQDGGELFF.

This clone was recorded only once. Germline is not matched at one junction end, which may reflect a read error. The chain recombines TRBV6-5 with TRBJ1-4, with a weak D call TRBD1 (5 bases). The CDR3 loop spans 12 amino acids. Germline V gives CDR1 MNHEY, CDR2 SVGAGI. In DNA, the CDR3 is TGTGCCAGCGGTTATGGGGGGTATCAACTGTTTTTT. It translates to CASGYGGYQLFF.

V is TRBV4-1 and J is TRBJ1-1; D possibly corresponds to TRBD1 (6 bases). Trimming shortened V by 1 base and J by 4 bases, and 13 bases separated the two germline ends. The CDR3 spans 15 residues. Germline CDR1 and CDR2: MGHRA and YSYEKL. CDR3 loop: CASSQGGGRGTEAFF. CDR3 DNA sequence: TGCGCCAGCAGCCAAGGAGGGGGAAGAGGCACTGAAGCTTTCTTT.

The chain links TRBV14 to TRBJ2-7; 7 bases are a match to TRBD1. Germline CDR1 SGHDN, CDR2 FVKESK. J was trimmed by 2 bases and V by 5 bases; bases with no gene match: 3. The CDR3 runs 13 residues. CDR3 nucleotide sequence: TGTGCCAGCAGCGGACAGGCTCCCTACGAGCAGTACTTC. Protein product: CASSGQAPYEQYF. The variable domain in full, with the rest retrieved from reference TRBV14 and TRBJ2-7, is EAGVTQFPSHSVIEKGQTVTLRCDPISGHDNLYWYRRVMGKEIKFLLHFVKESKQDESGMPNNRFLAERTGGTYSTLKVQPAELEDSGVYFCASSGQAPYEQYFGPGTRLTVT.

The chain employs TRBV5-1 and TRBJ2-1; 7 bases fit TRBD2. Germline values: CDR1 SGHRS, CDR2 YFSETQ. The CDR3 covers 17 residues. Trimming took 0 bases from V and 6 from J; bases not matched to a gene: 12. In DNA form, the CDR3 reads TGCGCCAGCAGCTTGGCCTGGGGAGCGGGAAGGGCCAATGAGCAGTTCTTC. Amino acid sequence: CASSLAWGAGRANEQFF. The variable domain in full, completed from reference TRBV5-1 and TRBJ2-1, reads KAGVTQTPRYLIKTRGQQVTLSCSPISGHRSVSWYQQTPGQGLQFLFEYFSETQRNKGNFPGRFSGRQFSNSRSEMNVSTLELGDSALYLCASSLAWGAGRANEQFFGPGTRLTVL.

The V call is TRBV5-1, the J call TRBJ2-2; maybe TRBD2 (6 bases). Per germline, CDR1 SGHRS and CDR2 YFSETQ. The CDR3 consists of 14 residues. Between the trimmed V and J ends, which lost 0 bases and 6 bases, there was a span of 9 bases. The chain's CDR3 is CASSLAGGAGELFF. The CDR3 DNA reads TGCGCCAGCAGCTTGGCCGGGGGTGCCGGGGAGCTGTTTTTT.

J is TRBJ2-7 and V is TRBV7-8; TRBD2 aligns across 8 bases. The J segment lost 3 bases and the V segment lost 4 bases, leaving 11 bases of the junction unmatched. The V gene's germline CDR1 is SGHVS and CDR2 FQNEAQ. The CDR3 is 16 amino acids. The CDR3: CASSSRRLAPNYEQYF. CDR3 bases: TGTGCCAGCAGCTCGAGACGACTAGCGCCTAACTACGAGCAGTACTTC.

The V and J genes are TRBV2 and TRBJ1-2; tentative D call: TRBD1 (5 bases). The length of the CDR3 is 13 residues. V lost 4 bases and J 3 bases, leaving 9 bases between the germline ends. The germline V gene encodes CDR1 SNHLY and CDR2 FYNNEI. This chain's CDR3 is CASSAGGDYGYTF. The CDR3 region has the DNA TGTGCCAGCAGTGCGGGGGGAGACTATGGCTACACCTTC.

V gene TRBV7-9 combines with J gene TRBJ2-3; D is ambiguous. The V end was cut by 0 bases, the J end by 5 bases, with 0 bases between. The germline V gene has CDR1 SEHNR and CDR2 FQNEAQ (reference sequence). The length of the CDR3 is 11 residues. CDR3 nucleotide sequence: TGTGCCAGCAGCTTAGCAGATACGCAGTATTTT. This codes for CASSLADTQYF.

The chain carries TRBV18 and TRBJ2-5, with 13 bases matching TRBD2. Trimming cost V 4 bases and J 6 bases; bases outside gene matches: 5. CDR1 and CDR2 (germline): KGHSH, LQKENI. This CDR3 spans 15 amino acids. The chain's CDR3 is CASSLLTSGRQTQYF. CDR3 sequence (DNA): TGTGCCAGCTCACTCTTGACTAGCGGGAGGCAGACCCAGTACTTC.

The J gene is TRBJ2-7, the V gene TRBV5-1, with TRBD1 matching over 12 bases. V shed 0 bases and J 7 bases; nucleotides not matched to a gene: 8. CDR3 length: 16 residues. The germline V gene encodes CDR1 SGHRS and CDR2 YFSETQ. CDR3 in DNA: TGCGCCAGCAGCTTGGCCGGGACAGGGGGCGCGGAAGAGCAGTACTTC. Encoded protein: CASSLAGTGGAEEQYF.

The sample holds a few counts of this clone. The chain combines TRBV5-1 with TRBJ2-5; 7 positions match TRBD2. Trimming took 2 bases from V and 3 from J; bases not matched to a gene: 10. This CDR3 has 16 residues. The germline gives CDR1 SGHRS, CDR2 YFSETQ. CDR3 DNA sequence: TGCGCCAGCAGCTTCAGAGCGGGATGGGGGGAAGAGACCCAGTACTTC. Protein product: CASSFRAGWGEETQYF.

The rearrangement uses TRBV18 and TRBJ2-2; 8 bases are shared with TRBD1. V lost 6 bases, J lost 1 base, and 4 bases stayed unmatched. The CDR3 runs to 15 residues. CDR1 and CDR2 from the germline V gene are KGHSH and LQKENI. CDR3 region: CASSRQGRNTGELFF. CDR3 DNA: TGTGCCAGCTCGAGACAGGGGCGGAACACCGGGGAGCTGTTTTTT.

The chain joins TRBV5-6 to TRBJ2-1; 10 bases align to TRBD1. Germline V gene data show CDR1 as SGHDT and CDR2 as YYEEEE. V gave up 5 bases and J gave up 4 bases; unmatched junction bases: 9. The CDR3 covers 16 residues. The CDR3 nucleotides read TGTGCCAGCAGATACCGGGGACAGGGGAATTACAATGAGCAGTTCTTC. Protein sequence: CASRYRGQGNYNEQFF. Using reference TRBV5-6 and TRBJ2-1 for the parts outside the CDR3, the full variable domain is DAGVTQSPTHLIKTRGQQVTLRCSPKSGHDTVSWYQQALGQGPQFIFQYYEEEERQRGNFPDRFSGHQFPNYSSELNVNALLLGDSALYLCASRYRGQGNYNEQFFGPGTRLTVL.

The chain uses TRBV7-6 and TRBJ2-1, with TRBD2 matching over 7 bases. The V segment lost 5 bases and the J segment 0 bases; nucleotides outside the gene matches: 10. Per the germline V gene, CDR1 is SGHVS and CDR2 is FNYEAQ. This CDR3 is 17 amino acids long. The CDR3 loop reads CASSGRTSISSYNEQFF. In DNA, the CDR3 is TGTGCCAGCAGCGGGCGGACTAGTATCAGCTCCTACAATGAGCAGTTCTTC.

This chain joins TRBV19 and TRBJ2-5, with D perhaps being TRBD1 or TRBD2 (6 bases each). This CDR3 is 17 amino acids long. The V gene lost 1 base and the J gene lost 1 base, with 16 bases spanning the gap. The germline CDR1 and CDR2 sequences are LNHDA and SQIVND (reference sequence). The DNA of the CDR3 is TGTGCCAGTAGTATAGTGGCAAGGGGGGCTGGCCAAGAGACCCAGTACTTC. This sequence encodes CASSIVARGAGQETQYF.

V is TRBV9 and J is TRBJ1-4, with D possibly TRBD1 on 5 matching bases. V was cut by 0 bases and J by 3 bases, with 15 bases left in between. Per germline, CDR1 SGDLS and CDR2 YYNGEE. CDR3 length: 17 amino acids. This chain's CDR3 is CASSVGWGVRANEKLFF. The DNA for the CDR3 is TGTGCCAGCAGCGTAGGATGGGGGGTGAGAGCTAATGAAAAACTGTTTTTT.

The chain recombines TRBV6-5 with TRBJ2-3, with 10 bases aligning to TRBD2. CDR1 is MNHEY and CDR2 is SVGAGI in the germline V gene. The length of the CDR3 is 14 residues. The V segment lost 4 bases and the J segment 5 bases; nucleotides outside the gene matches: 3. The CDR3 nucleotides are TGTGCCAGCAGTTCGGGACTAGCGAAAGATACGCAGTATTTT. Protein: CASSSGLAKDTQYF.

This clone was recorded only once. V usage is TRBV6-5 and J usage is TRBJ1-4; the D gene is possibly TRBD1 (6 bases). CDR3 length: 14 residues. The germline V and J ends were trimmed by 2 bases and 8 bases, with 12 bases remaining between them. The germline V gene has CDR1 MNHEY and CDR2 SVGAGI. The CDR3 loop is CASSYRGAGEKLFF. The CDR3 DNA is TGTGCCAGCAGTTACCGGGGGGCGGGCGAAAAACTGTTTTTT.

The rearrangement uses TRBV28 and TRBJ1-6; 7 bases line up with TRBD1. With 6 bases clipped from V and 10 bases from J, the junction kept 6 bases outside the gene matches. Germline assignment: CDR1 MDHEN and CDR2 SYDVKM. There are 13 residues in the CDR3. As DNA, the CDR3 is TGTGCCAGCAGGGGGACGACAGGGTCACCCCTCCACTTT. Translating gives CASRGTTGSPLHF.